This T cell receptor beta chain was identified in a study of blood T cells in healthy people across ages. At the level of the study: About one barcoded TCR beta cDNA was captured per two T cells.

Germline V CDR1 and CDR2: MDHEN, SYDVKM. V gave up 8 bases and J gave up 6 bases; unmatched junction bases: 15. The CDR3 consists of 16 residues. Comment on this clonotype: Its antigen is as yet unknown.

A second 7 to 11 cycle PCR used barcoded and J-beta primers. TCRdb ran MiXCR on the 5' RACE reads and lists one entry per CDR3 protein. Of around 520,000 distinct CDR3 sequences listed, about 28% are singletons. Points from the study as a whole: Per-million-T-cell TCR beta diversity fell roughly linearly with age. Long-lived donors carried more naive CD4+ cells and greater diversity than aged donors.

Russia was home to the donors, healthy Caucasian individuals aged roughly 6 to 100. The sample was also linked to a second study, of T cells of mothers and their children.

The chain recombines TRBV28 with TRBJ2-7, with 11 positions matching TRBD2. Sequencing used blood. The origin of this receptor is a boy under 10 years old in good health. This CDR3 is CASGDLRLAGWFEQYF. DNA of the CDR3: TGTGCCAGCGGAGACTTACGACTAGCGGGGTGGTTCGAGCAGTACTTC.